These 14 T cell receptor beta chains were all obtained from the same sample, sequenced in a study of CD8+ T cells in alopecia areata. Sample treatment: oral pan-JAK inhibitor, 5-10 mg twice daily. Sequencing relied on a cDNA template that was reverse transcribed from extracted RNA. Libraries were prepared by immunoSEQ multiplex PCR; TCRdb keeps only in-frame clonotypes and omits some of them. The sample lists about 250,000 clones; roughly 63% were seen once. This material consisted of CD4+ T cells sorted from blood, taken around week 54, from a patient treated with tofacitinib. The receptors come from a human donor with alopecia areata.

V usage is TRBV30 and J usage is TRBJ1-6; D gene unclear. The V gene lost 3 bases and the J gene lost 5 bases, with 14 bases spanning the gap. Germline assignment: CDR1 GTSNPN and CDR2 SVGIG (reference sequence). CDR3 length: 15 amino acids. CDR3 amino acids: CAWSAIGPNNSPLHF. CDR3 nucleotide sequence: TGTGCCTGGAGCGCTATCGGACCCAATAATTCACCCCTCCACTTT.

The table lists this clone with a few counts. J is TRBJ2-7 and V is TRBV6-5; TRBD2 is a possible D gene (6 bases). V dropped 10 bases and J dropped 9 bases, with 22 bases sitting between them. The CDR3 consists of 13 residues. Germline CDR1 MNHEY, CDR2 SVGAGI. CDR3 in DNA: TGTGCCACCTCGCGGGGCAGAGAGGGACGGCAGTACTTC. It codes for CATSRGREGRQYF.

This clone has at least ten counts. The chain couples TRBV30 to TRBJ1-4; 8 bases are shared with TRBD1. V lost 2 bases to trimming and J lost 8 bases; unmatched junction nucleotides: 10. There are 15 residues in the CDR3. Germline V lookup: CDR1 GTSNPN, CDR2 SVGIG (reference sequence). CDR3 loop: CAWSPTGTGGEKLFF. The DNA for the CDR3 is TGTGCCTGGAGTCCCACCGGGACAGGTGGAGAAAAACTGTTTTTT.

This clone was counted a few times. The chain combines TRBV7-9 with TRBJ2-1, with 11 bases fitting TRBD2. The CDR3 is made up of 15 amino acids. The germline gives CDR1 SEHNR, CDR2 FQNEAQ (reference sequence). The trim removed 5 bases at V and 9 bases at J, leaving 9 bases unmatched. CDR3 residues: CASSNLAGGRIEQFF. CDR3 nucleotides: TGTGCCAGCAGCAATCTAGCGGGGGGCCGGATTGAGCAGTTCTTC.

V and J are TRBV7-8 and TRBJ2-7; 11 nucleotides line up with TRBD1. The CDR3 totals 16 residues. Germline lookup yields CDR1 SGHVS and CDR2 FQNEAQ. The V segment lost 3 bases and the J segment 4 bases; nucleotides outside the gene matches: 8. The chain's CDR3 is CASSFETGTGGYEQYF. As DNA, the CDR3 is TGTGCCAGCAGCTTCGAAACCGGGACAGGGGGATACGAGCAGTACTTC.

V and J are TRBV4-1 and TRBJ1-1, with 8 nucleotides matching TRBD1. V lost 4 bases, J lost 2 bases, and 3 bases stayed unmatched. The germline V gene has CDR1 MGHRA and CDR2 YSYEKL. The CDR3 is 14 residues long. The CDR3 spells CASSLGQGNTEAFF. The CDR3, as DNA: TGCGCCAGCAGCCTAGGACAGGGAAACACTGAAGCTTTCTTT.

This clone was counted only a few times. CDR3 sequence (DNA): TGTGCCAGCAGCTTTCTTGGAGGCGCGGGCCTCAATGAGCAGTTCTTC. Protein: CASSFLGGAGLNEQFF. The rearrangement uses TRBV11-2 and TRBJ2-1, with D possibly matching TRBD2 (5 bases). Germline loops: CDR1 SGHAT, CDR2 FQNNGV. The CDR3 sequence is 16 residues long. V lost 3 bases, J lost 6 bases, and 18 bases lay in between.

In this sample, this clone turned up once. This chain links TRBV5-1 with TRBJ2-7; D is undetermined. The V and J ends lost 4 bases and 3 bases respectively, with 8 bases between them. CDR1 is SGHRS and CDR2 is YFSETQ in the germline V gene. The CDR3 spans 12 residues. This CDR3 reads CASSPDRYEQYF. CDR3 DNA: TGCGCCAGCAGCCCGGACCGCTACGAGCAGTACTTC.

The chain has TRBV7-8 and TRBJ2-5; no clear D gene. CDR1 and CDR2 from the germline V gene are SGHVS and FQNEAQ. The V end was cut by 5 bases, the J end by 11 bases, with 27 bases between. The CDR3 sequence is 16 residues long. The CDR3 loop reads CASSRGDSTSSYKQYF. CDR3 nucleotide sequence: TGTGCCAGCAGCCGAGGAGATTCAACGAGCTCCTACAAGCAGTACTTC.

The chain uses TRBV30 and TRBJ1-1; the D is unclear. CDR1 GTSNPN and CDR2 SVGIG come from the germline V gene (reference sequence). The CDR3 spans 13 residues. V was trimmed by 0 bases and J by 3 bases, leaving 8 bases between them. The CDR3: CAWSVLPDTEAFF. CDR3 coding DNA: TGTGCCTGGAGTGTATTGCCTGACACTGAAGCTTTCTTT. Combining the CDR3 with reference TRBV30 and TRBJ1-1 gives the whole variable domain SQTIHQWPATLVQPVGSPLSLECTVEGTSNPNLYWYRQAAGRGLQLLFYSVGIGQISSEVPQNLSASRPQDRQFILSSKKLLLSDSGFYLCAWSVLPDTEAFFGQGTRLTVV.

This chain links TRBV9 with TRBJ2-1, with a possible D match to TRBD2 (6 bases). V lost 0 bases and J 12 bases, leaving 13 bases between the germline ends. CDR3 length: 13 amino acids. Germline-derived CDR1 and CDR2 are SGDLS and YYNGEE. The CDR3 is CASSVAGGSVQFF. The CDR3 nucleotides read TGTGCCAGCAGCGTAGCTGGGGGGTCAGTGCAGTTCTTC.

J is TRBJ2-4 and V is TRBV19; maybe TRBD2 (5 bases). Germline CDR1 LNHDA, CDR2 SQIVND (reference sequence). This CDR3 has 12 amino acids. V lost 6 bases and J 6 bases, leaving 9 bases between the germline ends. The CDR3 region is CASSPEGNIQYF. The CDR3 nucleotides read TGTGCCAGTAGCCCCGAGGGAAACATTCAGTACTTC.

This chain uses TRBV25-1 with TRBJ1-2, with D unclear. V lost 3 bases and J 0 bases, leaving 11 bases between the germline ends. CDR1 is MGHDK and CDR2 is SYGVNS in the germline V gene. This CDR3 has 15 amino acids. In DNA form, the CDR3 reads TGTGCCAGCAGTGACCCGGACGGTACTAACTATGGCTACACCTTC. Translating gives CASSDPDGTNYGYTF.

This clone came up a few times. In the same sample, other DNA sequences code for this CDR3. The J gene is TRBJ2-5, the V gene TRBV29-1; D is unclear. The CDR3 is made up of 10 amino acids. V dropped 3 bases and J dropped 5 bases, with 4 bases sitting between them. Germline V CDR1 and CDR2: SQVTM, ANQGSEA. CDR3 amino acids: CSVEVETQYF. CDR3 nucleotides: TGCAGCGTTGAGGTGGAGACCCAGTACTTC.